This TCR beta chain was documented in a study of blood T cell repertoires in COVID-19. Seattle enrolled patients during active infection and tracked them longitudinally. Per the original methods: Amplification of reference gene primers provided the estimated nucleated cell counts. Generated by immunoSEQ multiplex PCR, the TCRdb table keeps only in-frame clones and is missing some. That table gives V, J and clone size, and the DNA gave D and trimming. The sample includes roughly 440,000 clones, about nine tenths of them seen just once. Germline V gene data show CDR1 as SQVTM and CDR2 as ANQGSEA. Germline trimming cut 5 bases from V and 0 bases from J; bases unmatched to any gene: 8. The CDR3 is made up of 17 amino acids.

The clonotype was recovered from a woman between 45 and 60 years old with COVID-19, enrolled during active disease. The V gene is TRBV29-1, the J gene TRBJ2-7; 15 bases line up with TRBD2. Material for sequencing was peripheral blood. Written as DNA, the CDR3 is TGCAGCGTTCTTGGACTAGCGGGGGGGCCGGGCTCCTACGAGCAGTACTTC. Its protein product is CSVLGLAGGPGSYEQYF.